These 8 T cell receptor beta chains came from one sample sequenced in a study of T-cell reconstitution after alpha-beta-depleted transplantation in children. Using unique molecular identifiers, the investigators prepared the TCRbeta library. TCRdb called the PCR reads again in MiXCR, with one record for every CDR3 protein. The sample has about 440,000 distinct CDR3 sequences, roughly 43% seen once; the top ten hold approximately 30%. The material sequenced was PBMCs, taken before TCRalphabeta/CD19-depleted stem cell transplant. The receptor set was obtained from a girl aged 2-9 years with aplastic anemia, due to receive a stem cell transplant.

At least ten counts were recorded for this clonotype. The chain employs TRBV29-1 and TRBJ2-1; no clear D gene. V was cut by 3 bases and J by 1 base, with 7 bases left in between. The CDR3 spans 13 residues. The germline gives CDR1 SQVTM, CDR2 ANQGSEA. The CDR3: CSVDLQSYNEQFF. The CDR3 region has the DNA TGCAGCGTTGATCTGCAATCCTACAATGAGCAGTTCTTC.

In this sample, this clonotype turned up many times. V is TRBV20-1 and J is TRBJ1-5, with D perhaps TRBD1 (6 bases). V was cut by 3 bases and J by 5 bases, with 11 bases left in between. Germline V CDR1 and CDR2: DFQATT, SNEGSKA (reference sequence). The CDR3 runs to 13 residues. The DNA of the CDR3 is TGCAGTGCTAGCGGGGGCACCGATCAGCCCCAGCATTTT. Amino acid sequence: CSASGGTDQPQHF.

This clonotype was seen repeatedly, ten times or more. The chain uses TRBV7-2 and TRBJ2-3, with 12 bases matching TRBD1. The CDR3 length is 17 residues. The germline V gene has CDR1 SGHTA and CDR2 FQGNSA. V was clipped by 4 bases and J by 3 bases; unmatched bases: 8. Here the CDR3 DNA reads TGTGCCAGCAGCTCAACCGGGACAGGGGGCAGAACAGATACGCAGTATTTT. Protein sequence: CASSSTGTGGRTDTQYF.

This clonotype was found a few times. The chain has TRBV6-2 or TRBV6-3 and TRBJ2-7, with D unresolved. The CDR3 loop spans 13 amino acids. V was pared by 5 bases and J by 2 bases, with 10 bases between. Per germline, CDR1 MNHEY and CDR2 SVGEGT. The CDR3 sequence is CASSPRQTYEQYF. In DNA, the CDR3 is TGTGCCAGCAGTCCTAGACAAACCTACGAGCAGTACTTC.

The chain carries TRBV7-2 and TRBJ2-7, with a tentative D call TRBD2 (6 bases). The ends were cut back, 7 bases at V and 0 bases at J, with 19 bases in the middle. There are 16 residues in the CDR3. Germline lookup yields CDR1 SGHTA and CDR2 FQGNSA. The CDR3 spells CASTFTRRASSYEQYF. Here the CDR3 DNA reads TGTGCCAGCACCTTTACTAGGAGGGCCAGCTCCTACGAGCAGTACTTC.

This chain connects TRBV20-1 to TRBJ2-3, with D possibly being TRBD1 (6 bases). V lost 1 base, J lost 3 bases, and 17 bases lay in between. The CDR3 length is 16 residues. Germline assignment: CDR1 DFQATT and CDR2 SNEGSKA (reference sequence). The DNA of the CDR3 is TGCAGTGCTAGAGGAATTGGTCTGGGGGCGACAGATACGCAGTATTTT. Amino acid sequence: CSARGIGLGATDTQYF.

Of note for this clonotype: The conserved final phenylalanine or tryptophan is absent from the CDR3, which likely points to a read error. The gene calls are TRBV28 and TRBJ2-7; D is unresolved. The CDR3 is 13 residues long. V lost 4 bases and J 6 bases, leaving 13 bases between the germline ends. Germline assignment: CDR1 MDHEN and CDR2 SYDVKM. In nucleotides, the CDR3 is TGTGCCAGCAGTTCCCCCTTCGCGCCCGAGCAGTACCTC. It yields the protein CASSSPFAPEQYL.

The J gene is TRBJ2-5, the V gene TRBV7-2, with a weak D call TRBD2 (5 bases). In germline, CDR1 is SGHTA, CDR2 FQGNSA. V gave up 5 bases and J gave up 1 base, with 11 bases separating them. This CDR3 spans 14 amino acids. The CDR3 protein is CASSHSGFQETQYF. The CDR3 bases are TGTGCCAGCAGCCATTCGGGATTCCAAGAGACCCAGTACTTC.